The clone carrying this TCR beta chain is a singleton in its sample. This entry comes from a study of blood T cell repertoires in COVID-19. Profiled with immunoSEQ multiplex PCR; TCRdb holds only in-frame clones, not every one. Counted here are almost 200,000 clones, 75% to 85% occurring once; the ten biggest clones make up approximately 6%. The germline V gene has CDR1 LNHDA and CDR2 SQIVND (reference sequence). This CDR3 region has 15 residues. Trimming removed 6 bases from V and 2 bases from J; junction bases left unmatched: 6. The chain joins TRBV19 to TRBJ2-7; TRBD2 agrees at 11 bases. Sequencing was carried out using peripheral blood. The receptor's source is a woman in her forties with COVID-19, enrolled during active disease. CDR3 sequence reads: CASRPSSGRAYEQYF. The CDR3 DNA is TGTGCCAGTAGACCCAGTAGCGGGAGGGCCTACGAGCAGTACTTC.